This TCR beta chain was obtained from a study of shared T cell receptors in the human thymus. The method was immunoSEQ multiplex PCR; TCRdb's version includes in-frame clones alone and lacks a portion of them. The data show approximately 730,000 clones, with over 75% seen just once and about 0.011% held by the top ten. Between the trimmed V and J ends, which lost 2 bases and 2 bases, there was a span of 21 bases. This CDR3 is 18 amino acids long. The germline gives CDR1 SGDLS, CDR2 YYNGEE. The sample also formed part of further work on human thymus T cells. That work contributes: Donation was from healthy Finnish infants who were having corrective surgery that addressed congenital heart defects. Corrective cardiac operations yielded the resected thymus tissue. Gene usage (both V and J) appeared biased in thymic and blood repertoires. Related research reported highly overlapping thymic repertoires among unrelated individuals.

Sequenced input: thymocytes. This clonotype originated in a girl less than two years old with a congenital heart defect. J is TRBJ2-3 and V is TRBV9; D is uncertain. In DNA form, the CDR3 reads TGTGCCAGCAGCGTGAGGCCCCCCGGTGGGTCCCTCACAGATACGCAGTATTTT. Protein sequence: CASSVRPPGGSLTDTQYF.